One T cell receptor beta chain is described in this entry. The sample belongs to a study of patients and donors after allogeneic stem cell transplantation. Each CDR3 protein is one row after TCRdb ran MiXCR on the RT-PCR reads. Of more than 150,000 distinct CDR3 sequences listed, roughly 40% were seen once; the top ten hold around 35%. Sequences were obtained from blood, either unsorted or a sorted T cell fraction (not recorded which). The TCR was taken from a human donor who was either an allogeneic HSCT recipient or a stem cell or donor lymphocyte infusion donor (not recorded which). It is not recorded whose cells these are; they may come from a transplant donor.

The CDR3 DNA sequence: TGTGCCAGCAGCGTAGAGGCCCCAGCTGACGAGCAGTACTTC. Encoded protein: CASSVEAPADEQYF. The chain couples TRBV9 to TRBJ2-7; D is undetermined. This CDR3 is 14 amino acids long. Germline CDR1 and CDR2: SGDLS and YYNGEE. V gave up 0 bases and J gave up 5 bases, with 12 bases separating them.